These T cell receptor beta chains were read from a single sample in a study of blood T cells in healthy people across ages. TCRdb re-analysed the 5' RACE reads in MiXCR, keeping a single row per CDR3 protein. The sample has around 820,000 distinct CDR3 sequences; roughly 25% are singletons. The data were also submitted as part of a second study, on T cells of mothers and their children.

Input material: blood. All receptors come from a boy between 10 and 17 years old in good health. Both conserved end residues are part of each CDR3. The D gene is left open where the match is weak. Clone size, where shown, is once, few, many, or a class for clones that have expanded.

d_call | clone_size | j_call | v_call | cdr3_aa | cdr3_nt
TRBD2 | NA | TRBJ2-1 | TRBV7-9 | CASSGSGSPYNEQFF | TGTGCCAGCAGCGGGAGCGGGAGTCCCTACAATGAGCAGTTCTTC
TRBD1 | few | TRBJ2-2 | TRBV20-1 | CSARYRDRRRGTGELFF | TGCAGTGCTAGATACCGGGACAGGCGTCGAGGCACCGGGGAGCTGTTTTTT
NA | NA | TRBJ2-5 | TRBV4-3 | CASSQDRGGGEETQYF | TGCGCCAGCAGCCAAGATCGAGGAGGGGGCGAGGAGACCCAGTACTTC
TRBD1 | few | TRBJ2-6 | TRBV11-2 | CASSSHRGPWGGGANVLTF | TGTGCCAGCAGCTCCCACAGGGGGCCCTGGGGAGGTGGGGCCAACGTCCTGACTTTC
NA | NA | TRBJ2-1 | TRBV25-1 | CASRGTGSAYNEQFF | TGTGCCAGCAGAGGGACGGGATCAGCCTACAATGAGCAGTTCTTC
TRBD2 | NA | TRBJ2-5 | TRBV6-5 | CASSYSPPGLAGYQETQYF | TGTGCCAGCAGTTACTCGCCCCCGGGACTAGCGGGGTACCAAGAGACCCAGTACTTC
TRBD2 | many | TRBJ2-5 | TRBV7-2 | CASSLLAGEETQYF | TGTGCCAGCAGCTTACTAGCGGGAGAGGAGACCCAGTACTTC
NA | NA | TRBJ2-5 | TRBV7-3 | CASSLRLGPRETQYF | TGTGCCAGCAGCCTCAGACTAGGACCTCGGGAGACCCAGTACTTC
NA | NA | TRBJ2-7 | TRBV20-1 | CSATRAGGLPGDEQYF | TGCAGTGCTACTAGAGCCGGCGGGCTCCCTGGAGACGAGCAGTACTTC
NA | NA | TRBJ1-2 | TRBV5-1 | CASSLSGDNGYTF | TGCGCCAGCAGCTTGTCAGGGGATAACGGCTACACCTTC
TRBD1 | few | TRBJ2-5 | TRBV10-3 | CAISDTGGKNQETQYF | TGTGCCATCAGTGACACAGGGGGGAAGAACCAAGAGACCCAGTACTTC
NA | NA | TRBJ2-7 | TRBV6-4 | CASSEFMGSYEQYF | TGTGCCAGCAGTGAGTTTATGGGGTCCTACGAGCAGTACTTC
NA | NA | TRBJ2-3 | TRBV20-1 | CSAESSGTRVTDTQYF | TGCAGTGCCGAGAGTTCTGGGACACGGGTCACAGATACGCAGTATTTT
NA | NA | TRBJ2-7 | TRBV28 | CASSLLLVGGTYEQYF | TGTGCCAGCAGTTTATTGCTAGTGGGGGGTACCTACGAGCAGTACTTC
NA | few | TRBJ2-5 | TRBV7-2 | CASSLGHETRQETQYF | TGTGCCAGCAGCTTAGGCCATGAAACTAGACAAGAGACCCAGTACTTC
NA | NA | TRBJ2-5 | TRBV7-2 | CASSPGLTRKTQYF | TGTGCCAGCAGCCCCGGTTTGACGCGAAAGACCCAGTACTTC
NA | NA | TRBJ2-7 | TRBV12-3/TRBV12-4 | CASSLSQVRYEQYF | TGTGCCAGCAGTTTGAGCCAGGTCCGCTACGAGCAGTACTTC